This TCR beta chain is drawn from a study of Ad26.COV2.S vaccination and SARS-CoV-2 variants (dated by TCRdb to the early 2020s). For the wider study: Donors in the vaccine arm were drawn from COV1001, a phase I-IIa trial of Ad26.COV2.S in healthy adults that was multicentre, randomized, double-blind and placebo-controlled. The specificity and breadth of SARS-CoV-2-reactive T cell receptors after Ad26.COV2.S vaccination were assessed by TCRbeta repertoire sequencing. Throughout the experiments and outcome assessment, investigators stayed blinded to trial group allocation. Ad26.COV2.S was administered intramuscularly at a dose of 5x10^10 or 1x10^11 viral particles, either as one shot or as two shots given 56 days apart. A total of around 32 samples were included in the TCR-sequenced set, comprising about 20 Ad26.COV2.S vaccine recipients, 5 placebo recipients and 8 SARS-CoV-2 convalescent individuals. Participants in the trial were split at random into five groups of five each, receiving low-dose or high-dose Ad26.COV2.S once or twice, or else placebo on both occasions. The study at large found these results: The authors noted that total T cell responses may have been underestimated by the TCR breadth and depth analyses. Substantial breadth of spike-specific CD8+ and CD4+ T cell responses was reported after vaccination. The study was not powered to compare responses between vaccine doses or regimens. Ad26.COV2.S recipients had higher spike-specific TCR breadth than placebo recipients (P = 0.0014). Comparable non-spike TCR breadth was observed between vaccine and placebo recipients, consistent with only spike being contained in the vaccine.

Relative to germline, V is 1 base shorter and J is 9 bases shorter, with 7 bases between their ends. CDR1 is given as MGHDK and CDR2 as SYGVNS, both from the germline V gene. Inclusive of the bounding cysteine and phenylalanine, the CDR3 is 13 residues long. Here the CDR3 DNA is all that survives: 39 bases in frame from base 1. In its sample, this clone was seen once. The specificity of this receptor is unknown. No qualities accompany the bases; no much larger clone lies one base away. The sample's treatment or condition label, in plain terms: roughly 18 received Ad26.COV2.S at low or high dose, single or two shots; about five received placebo; per-sample allocation not given. Repertoires of vaccine and placebo recipients were sequenced from samples collected on day 63 after the first injection. Between 29 July and 7 August 2020, Cohort 1b enrolled some 25 adults aged 18-55 years at one site in Boston, USA. As a vaccine, Ad26.COV2.S was a replication-incompetent adenovirus type 26 vector that expressed a prefusion-stabilized SARS-CoV-2 spike protein derived from the original Wuhan strain.

The immunoSEQ Assay was used to sequence TCRbeta CDR3 regions. After extraction, genomic DNA underwent amplification by bias-controlled multiplex PCR, followed by high-throughput sequencing. In the authors' own workflow: To quantify the absolute abundance of every unique TCRbeta CDR3 region, sequences were collapsed and filtered. T cell fraction was estimated by normalizing TCRbeta template counts to usable DNA, which was measured by amplifying reference genes present in all nucleated cells. Repertoire TCRs were annotated as SARS-CoV-2-specific when V gene, CDR3 amino acid sequence and J gene were exactly matched to a known reactive TCR set. The reference SARS-CoV-2 TCR set was obtained from MIRA and was filtered for enrichment in COVID-19-positive ImmuneCODE repertoires, whereby public or cross-reactive TCRs were removed. Based on the MIRA antigens, annotated TCRs were further analysed at the level of specific ORF or position within ORF. Breadth was defined as annotated unique rearrangements over total unique productive rearrangements; depth was the summed frequency of those rearrangements. TCR breadth was compared between groups using two-sided Wilcoxon rank-sum tests. TCRdb limited this immuneACCESS table to in-frame rearrangements with V and J called. A share of clones is missing; checked studies link under half to unresolved V genes, and the rest is unexplained. V and J calls and clone size are those listed in that table; D and trimming were worked out from the DNA. The sample table holds fewer than 600,000 clones, of which roughly nine tenths were seen once. More than 1.5% of the sample is held by the ten biggest clonotypes.

Sample: peripheral blood, taken in a trial of Ad26.COV2.S vaccine versus placebo. This TCR came from a person aged 18-60 years who received the Ad26.COV2.S COVID-19 vaccine or a placebo. The sequence links TRBV25-1 to TRBJ1-6, with the D gene uncertain. The DNA sequence is as follows: TGTGCCAGCAGTGAATCCCGGGCTTCACCCCTCCACTTT. Its protein product is CASSESRASPLHF.